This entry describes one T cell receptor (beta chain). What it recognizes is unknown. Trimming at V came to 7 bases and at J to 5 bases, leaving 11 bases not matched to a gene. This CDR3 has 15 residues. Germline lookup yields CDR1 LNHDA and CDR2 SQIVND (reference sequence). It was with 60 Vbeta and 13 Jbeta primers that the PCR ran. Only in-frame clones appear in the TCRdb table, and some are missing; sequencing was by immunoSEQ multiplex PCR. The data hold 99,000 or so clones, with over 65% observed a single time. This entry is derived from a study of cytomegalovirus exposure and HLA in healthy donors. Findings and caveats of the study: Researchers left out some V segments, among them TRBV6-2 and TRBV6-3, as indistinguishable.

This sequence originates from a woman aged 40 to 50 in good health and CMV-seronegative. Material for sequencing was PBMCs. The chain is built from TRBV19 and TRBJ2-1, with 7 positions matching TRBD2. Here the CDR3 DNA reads TGTGCCAGTAAAAGGACTAGGGCAGGGAACAATGAGCAGTTCTTC. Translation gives CASKRTRAGNNEQFF.